The source of this TCR beta chain is a study of OX40 agonist ivuxolimab in advanced cancers. Study background: Earlier anti-PD-1, anti-PD-L1 or anti-CTLA-4 therapy was permitted; 30% to 50% had received some. The study's findings and limits: With doses of 0.1-3.0 mg/kg, partial responders showed among the lowest clonal expansion.

Libraries were prepared by immunoSEQ multiplex PCR; TCRdb keeps only in-frame clonotypes and omits some of them. Of approximately 70,000 clones listed, 80% to 85% were seen once; the top ten hold 0.42%. The V gene end was trimmed by 4 bases and the J gene end by 3 bases; junction bases not matched to a gene: 13. The length of the CDR3 is 17 residues. Germline V gives CDR1 SGHRS, CDR2 YFSETQ. Patients were ruled out by autoimmune disease history or systemic immunosuppression. At cycle 4 day 1, cycle 7 day 1, and baseline, blood was sampled. Comment on this clone: Its target is unknown.

The sequence came from an adult with an advanced solid tumor such as melanoma, head and neck, liver or kidney cancer. Material: CD4+ or CD8+ T cells sorted from blood, obtained in a trial of the OX40 agonist ivuxolimab. V and J are TRBV5-1 and TRBJ2-3; TRBD2 agrees at 8 bases. CDR3 sequence: CASSRALVSGSTDTQYF. CDR3 coding DNA: TGCGCCAGCAGCAGGGCCCTGGTGAGCGGGAGTACAGATACGCAGTATTTT.